This T cell receptor (beta chain) was identified during a study of blood T cell repertoires in COVID-19. Study context: From the United States, Italy and Spain came samples of acute and convalescent COVID-19. Sources were T cells, B-cell-depleted T cells, or PBMCs; the material itself was cDNA or gDNA.

This CDR3 is built from 13 residues. Germline V gene lookup returns CDR1 SGHDN and CDR2 FVKESK. V lost 5 bases and J 4 bases, leaving 11 bases between the germline ends. TCRdb's table, derived via immunoSEQ multiplex PCR, lists solely in-frame clones and lacks some. The sample has some 58,000 clones, approximately 88% seen once. This receptor was identified in a human donor in a cohort sampled during active COVID-19. This chain links TRBV14 with TRBJ1-2; D is unresolved. Sample: peripheral blood. CDR3 loop: CASSSQIGYGYTF. The CDR3 nucleotides read TGTGCCAGCAGCTCACAGATCGGCTATGGCTACACCTTC.